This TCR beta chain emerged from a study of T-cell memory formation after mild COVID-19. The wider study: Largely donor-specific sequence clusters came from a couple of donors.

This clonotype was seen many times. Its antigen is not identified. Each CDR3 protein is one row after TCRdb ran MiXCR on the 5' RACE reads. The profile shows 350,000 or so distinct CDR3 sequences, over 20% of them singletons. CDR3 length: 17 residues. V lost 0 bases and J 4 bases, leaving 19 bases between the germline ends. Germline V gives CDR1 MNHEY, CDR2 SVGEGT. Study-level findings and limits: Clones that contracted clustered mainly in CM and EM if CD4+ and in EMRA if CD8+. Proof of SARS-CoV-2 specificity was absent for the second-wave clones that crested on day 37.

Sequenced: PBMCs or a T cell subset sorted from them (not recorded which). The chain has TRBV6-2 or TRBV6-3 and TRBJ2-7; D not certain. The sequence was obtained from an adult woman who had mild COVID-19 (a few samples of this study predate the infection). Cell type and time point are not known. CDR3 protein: CASSYSQGRWARYEQYF. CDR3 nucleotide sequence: TGTGCCAGCAGTTACTCTCAAGGCCGTTGGGCTAGGTACGAGCAGTACTTC.